This T cell receptor beta chain was captured in a study of ipilimumab plus nivolumab after autologous stem cell transplantation. The CDR3 runs 19 residues. CDR1 is SGHNT and CDR2 is YYREEE in the germline V gene (reference sequence). Trimming took 4 bases from V and 3 from J; bases not matched to a gene: 15. Ipilimumab, 1 mg/kg, started 14 to 28 days after autologous transplant. Patients got 3 mg/kg IV nivolumab weeks 1, 4, 7, 10, then biweekly through week 26. TCRdb keeps only in-frame clones here, not all; method: immunoSEQ multiplex PCR. The sample yields 77,000 or so clones, about 83% seen once. The chain recombines TRBV5-4 with TRBJ2-1; 11 bases agree with TRBD2. The receptor comes from a male donor with diffuse large B-cell lymphoma. Material: PBMCs, obtained in a trial of ipilimumab plus nivolumab as post-transplant consolidation. CDR3 residues: CASSPGGLAGPTYYNEQFF. CDR3 DNA: TGTGCCAGCAGCCCCGGAGGACTAGCGGGCCCAACCTACTACAATGAGCAGTTCTTC.